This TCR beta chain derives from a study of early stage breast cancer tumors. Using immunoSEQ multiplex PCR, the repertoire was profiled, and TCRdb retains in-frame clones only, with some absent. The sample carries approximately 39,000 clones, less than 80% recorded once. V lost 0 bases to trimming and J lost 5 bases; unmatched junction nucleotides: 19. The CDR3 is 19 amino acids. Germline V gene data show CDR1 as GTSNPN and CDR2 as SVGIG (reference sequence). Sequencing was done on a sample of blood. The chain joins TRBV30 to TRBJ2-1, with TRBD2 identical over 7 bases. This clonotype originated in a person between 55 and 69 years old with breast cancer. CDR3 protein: CAWSVWGSGTTPANNEQFF. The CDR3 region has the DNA TGTGCCTGGAGTGTATGGGGATCCGGGACTACACCAGCGAACAATGAGCAGTTCTTC.